This record concerns one TCR beta chain sequence. This record belongs to a study of T cells in localized non-small cell lung cancer. The CDR3 covers 13 residues. The V gene lost 1 base and the J gene lost 0 bases, with 4 bases spanning the gap. Germline-derived CDR1 and CDR2 are SGDLS and YYNGEE. Profiled with immunoSEQ multiplex PCR; TCRdb holds only in-frame clones, not every one. The sample lists 61,000 or so clones, 86% occurring once. Sequencing used peripheral blood, obtained before any cancer treatment. The clonotype was recovered from a woman aged 40-69 years with stage I lung adenocarcinoma. The chain uses TRBV9 and TRBJ1-1; D is undetermined. The CDR3 DNA follows: TGTGCCAGCAGCGTAAAGGTGAACACTGAAGCTTTCTTT. Translated: CASSVKVNTEAFF.